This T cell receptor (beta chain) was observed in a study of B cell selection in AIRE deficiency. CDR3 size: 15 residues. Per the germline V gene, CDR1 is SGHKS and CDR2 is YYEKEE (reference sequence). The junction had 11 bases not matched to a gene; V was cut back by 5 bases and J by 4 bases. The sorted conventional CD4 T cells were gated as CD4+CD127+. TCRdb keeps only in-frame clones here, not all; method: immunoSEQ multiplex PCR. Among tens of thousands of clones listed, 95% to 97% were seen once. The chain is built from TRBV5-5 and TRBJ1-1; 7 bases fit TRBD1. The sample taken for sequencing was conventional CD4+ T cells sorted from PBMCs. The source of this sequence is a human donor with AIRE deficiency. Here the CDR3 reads CASRLQGNDVTEAFF. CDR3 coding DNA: TGTGCCAGCAGGCTACAGGGGAATGACGTCACTGAAGCTTTCTTT.